This record looks at one T cell receptor beta chain sequence and its context. Its cognate antigen is unknown. This CDR3 is built from 17 residues. The germline gives CDR1 LNHDA, CDR2 SQIVND (reference sequence). V gave up 3 bases and J gave up 0 bases; unmatched junction bases: 4. This specimen comes from a study of shared clonotypes between healthy human individuals. General study points: Estimated richness was generally greater in naive than memory subsets.

Recent acute infections and vaccinations were absent in the healthy HIV-negative adult donors. Using immunoSEQ multiplex PCR, the repertoire was profiled, and TCRdb retains in-frame clones only, with some absent. This sample has about 600,000 clones, with less than 98% found just once. This receptor was taken from a woman in her twenties or thirties in good health. The gene calls are TRBV19 and TRBJ2-3; TRBD2 matches at 12 bases. The source material was naive CD4+ T cells sorted from blood. Subset defined: CD45RA+ positively selected. The CDR3 reads CASSIGLAGPSTDTQYF. The CDR3 coding sequence is TGTGCCAGTAGTATTGGACTAGCGGGGCCTAGCACAGATACGCAGTATTTT. Together with reference TRBV19 and TRBJ2-3, the CDR3 gives the full variable domain: DGGITQSPKYLFRKEGQNVTLSCEQNLNHDAMYWYRQDPGQGLRLIYYSQIVNDFQKGDIAEGYSVSREKKESFPLTVTSAQKNPTAFYLCASSIGLAGPSTDTQYFGPGTRLTVL.